The sequence of this T cell receptor (beta chain) was determined in a study of blood T cell repertoires in COVID-19. Study overall: Some COVID-19 samples were acute and others convalescent; all came from the United States, Italy and Spain. Nucleic acid was either cDNA or gDNA, and it came from T cells, B-cell-depleted T cells, or PBMCs.

This CDR3 spans 14 amino acids. Per germline, CDR1 SQVTM and CDR2 ANQGSEA. V was trimmed by 4 bases and J by 11 bases, leaving 23 bases between them. Original data processing: Estimated nucleated cell counts came from reference gene primer amplification. Clones were sequenced by immunoSEQ multiplex PCR, and TCRdb holds only the in-frame ones, with some missing. V and J calls and clone size are those listed in that table; D and trimming were worked out from the DNA. Found here are fewer than 350,000 clones, about 86% of them singletons; the top ten hold about 2.2%. The genes are TRBV29-1 and TRBJ1-1; no clear D. The sequence was collected from a woman in her thirties who had recovered from COVID-19. Sequencing was performed on peripheral blood. The CDR3 protein is CSVGKEIVSSPAFF. The CDR3 nucleotides read TGCAGCGTTGGTAAGGAGATCGTAAGTTCCCCCGCTTTCTTT.